This is a list of T cell receptor beta chains from one sample in a study of shared clonotypes between healthy human individuals. Only in-frame clones appear in the TCRdb table, and some are missing; sequencing was by immunoSEQ multiplex PCR. The sample includes about 490,000 clones, 81% seen only once; the top ten take roughly 12%. The source material was PBMCs. These receptors all stem from a middle-aged woman in good health. Some clones in this sample may be carry-over from other donors' samples. The CDR3 runs from the conserved cysteine through the conserved F or W.

j_call v_call cdr3_aa
TRBJ1-2 TRBV27 CASRQQGSYGYTF
TRBJ1-5 TRBV7-2 CASSLGDPEQPQHF
TRBJ2-2 TRBV2 CASVLAINTGELFF
TRBJ2-7 TRBV9 CASSPGTGGRYEQYF
TRBJ1-3 TRBV9 CASSVGASFSGNTIYF
TRBJ1-6 TRBV27 CASRVQGIYNSPLHF
TRBJ2-7 TRBV9 CASSVGRQTSSYEQYF
TRBJ1-1 TRBV2 CANVMGGRGNTEAFF
TRBJ2-1 TRBV2 CASLIDGHDEQFF
TRBJ1-5 TRBV28 CASRPYQGHQPQHF
TRBJ1-5 TRBV27 CASSSGTGVNQPQHF
TRBJ2-3 TRBV27 CATSLRRGDTQYF
TRBJ1-4 TRBV7-2 CASSLALRGTGGEKLFF
TRBJ2-7 TRBV5-1 CASSPGGRETDEQYF
TRBJ2-7 TRBV5-6 CASSLAGDRARYEQYF
TRBJ2-5 TRBV4-1 CASSQDGLGETQYF
TRBJ1-5 TRBV4-1 CASSQRSTGRSRSNQPQHF
TRBJ1-2 TRBV7-8 CASSNHRGRGGYTF
TRBJ2-7 TRBV27 CASSLSPPSGSSYEQYF
TRBJ2-7 TRBV10-2 CASSEPRLGGEQYF
TRBJ1-5 TRBV7-3 CASSLSSGGMDDLSNQPQHF
TRBJ2-1 TRBV6-1 CASSENRGPDEQFF
TRBJ1-2 TRBV30 CAWSVTWGGYTF
TRBJ2-5 TRBV6-1 CASTQTPGTSETQYF
TRBJ1-4 TRBV5-1 CASSPLDRNPEKLFF
TRBJ2-1 TRBV18 CASSGQGYNEQFF
TRBJ2-3 TRBV9 CASSVGQGTDTQYF
TRBJ2-1 TRBV6-5 CASSPGWGGANEQFF
TRBJ2-3 TRBV4-1 CASSHYSGRADTQYF
TRBJ2-7 TRBV28 CASSLDGTSRPYEQYF
TRBJ2-7 TRBV7-2 CASSSGTINWEQYF
TRBJ1-1 TRBV5-5 CASSSGAGVGTEAFF
TRBJ1-1 TRBV27 CASRTTLDYLDTEAFF
TRBJ2-1 TRBV9 CASSATSGPYNEQFF
TRBJ2-3 TRBV27 CASSLLRDVTDTQYF
TRBJ2-3 TRBV30 CAWSVLAGTQYF
TRBJ2-1 TRBV9 CASSVDLGEQFF
TRBJ2-5 TRBV5-1 CASSLTQETQYF
TRBJ1-2 TRBV5-1 CASSSDGEYGYTF
TRBJ1-6 TRBV6-6 CASSLLVGPDSPLHF
TRBJ1-5 TRBV6-1 CASQSGGSSNQPQHF
TRBJ1-2 TRBV6-5 CASSYSWGVSYGYTF
TRBJ1-5 TRBV6-6 CASSNRLIHQPQHF
TRBJ1-2 TRBV28 CASSFRARGYTF
TRBJ2-4 TRBV20-1 CSAGPIGIQYF
TRBJ2-7 TRBV15 CATSRLLANEQYF
TRBJ1-1 TRBV4-2 CASSQDLGEDEAFF
TRBJ2-7 TRBV15 CATSNPGTQHSYEQYF
TRBJ2-3 TRBV6-4 CASSLEAGEGTDTQYF
TRBJ1-2 TRBV27 CASRRHGGEVYGYTF
TRBJ1-4 TRBV29-1 CSGIQGARGGLFF
TRBJ1-5 TRBV19 CASSIAGTGTSPQHF
TRBJ2-1 TRBV19 CASSTSYNEQFF
TRBJ2-7 TRBV7-8 CASSSETGQRSYEQYF